This TCR beta chain was profiled in a study of OX40 agonist ivuxolimab in advanced cancers. TCRdb's copy holds only in-frame clones and misses some; the assay was immunoSEQ multiplex PCR. The profile shows approximately 68,000 clones, about 89% of them singletons. The CDR3 has 12 amino acids. The trim removed 3 bases at V and 8 bases at J, leaving 4 bases unmatched. Germline assignment: CDR1 SGHRS and CDR2 YFSETQ. The chain carries TRBV5-1 and TRBJ1-2; 7 bases map to TRBD1. The sample here was CD4+ or CD8+ T cells sorted from blood, taken in a trial of the OX40 agonist ivuxolimab. This TCR was recovered from an adult with an advanced solid tumor such as melanoma, head and neck, liver or kidney cancer. CDR3 amino acids: CASSSQGVGYTF. In nucleotides, the CDR3 is TGCGCCAGCAGCTCCCAGGGGGTCGGCTACACCTTC.